This T cell receptor beta chain was identified during a study of sequential checkpoint blockade in melanoma. The overall study: Randomization was 1:1 between first-line nivolumab→ipilimumab and ipilimumab→nivolumab. Maintenance nivolumab came after either treatment sequence.

The length of the CDR3 is 12 residues. The germline V and J ends were trimmed by 3 bases and 5 bases, with 7 bases remaining between them. The germline CDR1 and CDR2 sequences are SQVTM and ANQGSEA. Documented treatment: randomized to nivolumab then ipilimumab (arm A) or the reverse (arm B). Patients had received no earlier DNA-damaging chemotherapy. Live CD3+CD8+ CD19− CD56− cells were sorted from PBMCs. Clones were read by immunoSEQ multiplex PCR, and TCRdb kept only the in-frame ones, dropping some. In the table there are 25,000 to 30,000 clones, 83% of which are singletons. The receptor was derived from a human donor with melanoma. The V gene is TRBV29-1, the J gene TRBJ2-2; possible D gene TRBD1, 5 bases. The sequencing here drew on CD8+ T cells sorted from blood (inferred from file names), taken from a patient given nivolumab and ipilimumab in sequence. CDR3 coding DNA: TGCAGCGTTGAGCCAGGGACCGGGGAGCTGTTTTTT. Amino acids: CSVEPGTGELFF.